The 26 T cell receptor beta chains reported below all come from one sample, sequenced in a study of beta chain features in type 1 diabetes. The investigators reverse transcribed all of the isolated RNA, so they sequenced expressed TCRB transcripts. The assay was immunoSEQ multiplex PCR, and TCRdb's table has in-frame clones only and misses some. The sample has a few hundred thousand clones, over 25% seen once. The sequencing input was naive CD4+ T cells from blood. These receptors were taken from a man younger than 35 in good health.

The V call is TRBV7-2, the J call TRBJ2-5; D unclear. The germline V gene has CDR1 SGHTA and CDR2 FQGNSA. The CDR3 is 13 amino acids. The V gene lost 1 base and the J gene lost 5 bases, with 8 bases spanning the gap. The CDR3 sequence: CASSLVQRETQYF. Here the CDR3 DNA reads TGTGCCAGCAGCTTAGTCCAAAGGGAGACCCAGTACTTC.

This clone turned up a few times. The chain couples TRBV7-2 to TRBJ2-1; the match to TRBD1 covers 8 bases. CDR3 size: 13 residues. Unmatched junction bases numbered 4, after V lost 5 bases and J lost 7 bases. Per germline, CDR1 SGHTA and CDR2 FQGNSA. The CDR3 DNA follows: TGTGCCAGCAGCCTGGGACAGGATAATGAGCAGTTCTTC. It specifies CASSLGQDNEQFF.

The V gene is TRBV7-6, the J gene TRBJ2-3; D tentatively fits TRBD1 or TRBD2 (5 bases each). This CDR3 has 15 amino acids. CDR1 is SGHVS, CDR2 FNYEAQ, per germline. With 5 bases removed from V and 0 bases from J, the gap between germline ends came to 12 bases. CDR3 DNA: TGTGCCAGCAGCCCGGGACCACATAGCACAGATACGCAGTATTTT. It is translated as CASSPGPHSTDTQYF.

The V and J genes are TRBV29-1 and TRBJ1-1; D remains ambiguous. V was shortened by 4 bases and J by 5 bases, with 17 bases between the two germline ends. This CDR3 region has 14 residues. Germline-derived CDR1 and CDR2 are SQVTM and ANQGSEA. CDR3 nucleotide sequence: TGCAGCGTTGTAGAAAGGGAAAGAAATACTGAAGCTTTCTTT. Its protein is CSVVERERNTEAFF. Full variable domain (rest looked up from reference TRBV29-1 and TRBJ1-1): SAVISQKPSRDICQRGTSLTIQCQVDSQVTMMFWYRQQPGQSLTLIATANQGSEATYESGFVIDKFPISRPNLTFSTLTVSNMSPEDSSIYLCSVVERERNTEAFFGQGTRLTVV.

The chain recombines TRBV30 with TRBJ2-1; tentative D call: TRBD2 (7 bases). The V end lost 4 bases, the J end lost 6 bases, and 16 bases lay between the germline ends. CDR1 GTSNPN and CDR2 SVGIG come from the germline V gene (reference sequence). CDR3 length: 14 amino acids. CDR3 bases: TGTGCCTGGAATAAAGGGGGGGACCTCAATGAGCAGTTCTTC. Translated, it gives CAWNKGGDLNEQFF.

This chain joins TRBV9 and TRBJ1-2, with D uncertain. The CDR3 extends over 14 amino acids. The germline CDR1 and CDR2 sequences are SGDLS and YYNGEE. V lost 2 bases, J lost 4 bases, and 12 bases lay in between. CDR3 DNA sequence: TGTGCCAGCAGCGTCGCCTCGGGGTCCTATGGCTACACCTTC. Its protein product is CASSVASGSYGYTF.

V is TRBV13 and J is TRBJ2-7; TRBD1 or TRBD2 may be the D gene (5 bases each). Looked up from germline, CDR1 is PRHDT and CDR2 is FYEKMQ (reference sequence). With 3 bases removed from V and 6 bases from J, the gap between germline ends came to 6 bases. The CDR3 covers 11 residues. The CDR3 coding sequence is TGTGCCAGCAGCTTGAGGGGCGAGCAGTACTTC. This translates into CASSLRGEQYF.

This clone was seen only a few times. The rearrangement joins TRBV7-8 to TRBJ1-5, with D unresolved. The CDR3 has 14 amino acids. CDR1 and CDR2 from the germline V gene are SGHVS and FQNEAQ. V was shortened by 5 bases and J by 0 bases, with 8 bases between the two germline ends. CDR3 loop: CASSLYNSNQPQHF. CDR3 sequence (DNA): TGTGCCAGCAGCCTTTACAATAGCAATCAGCCCCAGCATTTT.

CDR3 nucleotides: TGCGCCAGCAGCCCCTGGGACTCGGGAAACAATGAGCAGTTCTTC. It encodes CASSPWDSGNNEQFF. The rearrangement links TRBV5-1 to TRBJ2-1; perhaps TRBD2 as D (6 bases). The CDR3 has 15 residues. The V gene's germline CDR1 is SGHRS and CDR2 YFSETQ. V shed 4 bases and J shed 5 bases, with 16 bases lying between them.

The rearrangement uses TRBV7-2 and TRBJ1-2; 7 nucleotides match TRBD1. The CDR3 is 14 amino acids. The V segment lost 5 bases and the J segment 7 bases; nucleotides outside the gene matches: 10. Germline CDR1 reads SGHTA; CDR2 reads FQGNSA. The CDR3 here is CASSPDRVSSGYTF. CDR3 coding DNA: TGTGCCAGCAGCCCCGACAGGGTGAGCTCTGGCTACACCTTC.

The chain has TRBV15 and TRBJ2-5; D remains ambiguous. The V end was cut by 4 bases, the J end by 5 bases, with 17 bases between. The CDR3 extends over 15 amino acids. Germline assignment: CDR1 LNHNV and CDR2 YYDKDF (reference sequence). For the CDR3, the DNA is TGTGCCACCAGCACACGAAGGGCGTTTATGGAGACCCAGTACTTC. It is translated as CATSTRRAFMETQYF.

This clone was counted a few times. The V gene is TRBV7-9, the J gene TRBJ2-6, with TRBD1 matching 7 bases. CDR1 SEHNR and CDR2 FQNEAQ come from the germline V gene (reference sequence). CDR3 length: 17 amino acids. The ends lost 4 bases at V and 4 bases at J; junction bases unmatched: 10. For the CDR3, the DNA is TGTGCCAGCAGCTCACTTCGACAGGGTACAGGGGCCAACGTCCTGACTTTC. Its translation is CASSSLRQGTGANVLTF.

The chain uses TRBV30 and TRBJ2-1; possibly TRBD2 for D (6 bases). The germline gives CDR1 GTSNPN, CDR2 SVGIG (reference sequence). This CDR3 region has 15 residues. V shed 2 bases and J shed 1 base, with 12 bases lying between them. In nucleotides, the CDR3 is TGTGCCTGGAGTATGGGGACTCGTTCCTACAATGAGCAGTTCTTC. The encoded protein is CAWSMGTRSYNEQFF.

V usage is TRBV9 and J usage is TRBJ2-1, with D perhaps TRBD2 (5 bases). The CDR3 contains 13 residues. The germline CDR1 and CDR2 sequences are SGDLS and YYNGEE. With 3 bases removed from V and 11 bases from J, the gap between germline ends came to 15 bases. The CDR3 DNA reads TGTGCCAGCAGCGAGCGGACCCTCCGTCAGCAGTTCTTC. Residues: CASSERTLRQQFF.

CDR3 nucleotide sequence: TGTGCCAGCAGCTTCCCATGGGAGCCCCAGCATTTT. Translation gives CASSFPWEPQHF. The V and J genes are TRBV7-2 and TRBJ1-5; no reliable D call. Germline V gene data show CDR1 as SGHTA and CDR2 as FQGNSA. The CDR3 is 12 amino acids. Trimming left V 3 bases short and J 8 bases short, with 8 bases between.

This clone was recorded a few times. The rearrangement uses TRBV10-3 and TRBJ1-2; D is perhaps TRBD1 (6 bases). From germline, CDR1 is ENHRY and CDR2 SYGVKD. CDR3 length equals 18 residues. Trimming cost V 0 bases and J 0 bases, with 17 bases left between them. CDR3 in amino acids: CAISESWGRGAANYGYTF. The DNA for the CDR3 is TGTGCCATCAGTGAGTCGTGGGGCAGGGGAGCGGCTAACTATGGCTACACCTTC.

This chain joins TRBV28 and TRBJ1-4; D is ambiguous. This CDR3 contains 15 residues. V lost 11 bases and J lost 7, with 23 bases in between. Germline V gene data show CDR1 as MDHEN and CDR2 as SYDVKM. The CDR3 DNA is TGTGCCGGATGTACCGGGCCGCCTAGGCCTGAAAAACTGTTTTTT. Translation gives CAGCTGPPRPEKLFF. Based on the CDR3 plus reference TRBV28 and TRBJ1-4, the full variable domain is DVKVTQSSRYLVKRTGEKVFLECVQDMDHENMFWYRQDPGLGLRLIYFSYDVKMKEKGDIPEGYSVSREKKERFSLILESASTNQTSMYLCAGCTGPPRPEKLFFGSGTQLSVL.

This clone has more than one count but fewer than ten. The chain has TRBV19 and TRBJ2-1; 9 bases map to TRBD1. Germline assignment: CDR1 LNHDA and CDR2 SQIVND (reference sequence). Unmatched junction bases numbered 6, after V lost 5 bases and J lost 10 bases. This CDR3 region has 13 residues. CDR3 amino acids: CASSGTGNIEQFF. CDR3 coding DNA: TGTGCCAGTAGTGGGACAGGGAACATCGAGCAGTTCTTC.

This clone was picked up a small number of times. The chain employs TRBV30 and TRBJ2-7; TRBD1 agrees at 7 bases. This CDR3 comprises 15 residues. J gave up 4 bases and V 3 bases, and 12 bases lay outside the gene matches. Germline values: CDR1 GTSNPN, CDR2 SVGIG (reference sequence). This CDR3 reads CAWSQKETGKYEQYF. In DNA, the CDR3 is TGTGCCTGGAGCCAAAAGGAGACAGGGAAGTACGAGCAGTACTTC.

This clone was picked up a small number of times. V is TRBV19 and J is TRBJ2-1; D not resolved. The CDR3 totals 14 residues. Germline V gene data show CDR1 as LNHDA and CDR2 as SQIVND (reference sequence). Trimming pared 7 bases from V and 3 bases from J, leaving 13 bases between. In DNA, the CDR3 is TGTGCCAGTAATTTCTTCTATGGCTACAATGAGCAGTTCTTC. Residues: CASNFFYGYNEQFF.

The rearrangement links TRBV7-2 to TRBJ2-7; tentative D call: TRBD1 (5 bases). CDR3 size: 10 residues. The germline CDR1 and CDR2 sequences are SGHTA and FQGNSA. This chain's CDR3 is CASSLKTVPV. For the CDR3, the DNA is TGTGCCAGCAGCTTAAAGACAGTCCCGGTC.

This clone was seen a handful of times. CDR3 nucleotides: TGTGCCAGCAGGATCGGACAGGCACGGCAGTTCTTC. Amino acids: CASRIGQARQFF. The chain joins TRBV2 to TRBJ2-1; TRBD1 matches 7 bases. V shed 6 bases, J shed 12 bases, and the junction held 8 bases outside the gene matches. The length of the CDR3 is 12 residues. The germline CDR1 and CDR2 sequences are SNHLY and FYNNEI. Together with reference TRBV2 and TRBJ2-1, the CDR3 gives the full variable domain: EPEVTQTPSHQVTQMGQEVILRCVPISNHLYFYWYRQILGQKVEFLVSFYNNEISEKSEIFDDQFSVERPDGSNFTLKIRSTKLEDSAMYFCASRIGQARQFFGPGTRLTVL.

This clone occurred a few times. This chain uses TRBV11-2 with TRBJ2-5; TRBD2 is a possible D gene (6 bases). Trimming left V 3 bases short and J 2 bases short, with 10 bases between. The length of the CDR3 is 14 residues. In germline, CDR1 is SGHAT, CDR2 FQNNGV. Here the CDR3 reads CASSFAGNQETQYF. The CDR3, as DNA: TGTGCCAGCAGCTTTGCGGGAAATCAAGAGACCCAGTACTTC.

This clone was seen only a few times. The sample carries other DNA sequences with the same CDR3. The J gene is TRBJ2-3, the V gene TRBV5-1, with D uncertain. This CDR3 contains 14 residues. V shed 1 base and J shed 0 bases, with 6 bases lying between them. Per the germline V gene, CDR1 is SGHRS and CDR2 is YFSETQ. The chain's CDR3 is CASSLTASTDTQYF. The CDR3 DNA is TGCGCCAGCAGCTTGACGGCTAGCACAGATACGCAGTATTTT.

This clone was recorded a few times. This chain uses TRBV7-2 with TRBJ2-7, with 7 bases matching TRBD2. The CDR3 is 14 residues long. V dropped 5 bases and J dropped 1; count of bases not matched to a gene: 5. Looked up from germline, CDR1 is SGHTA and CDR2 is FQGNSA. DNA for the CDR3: TGTGCCAGCAGCCGCAAAGCGGGATCCTACGAGCAGTACTTC. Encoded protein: CASSRKAGSYEQYF.

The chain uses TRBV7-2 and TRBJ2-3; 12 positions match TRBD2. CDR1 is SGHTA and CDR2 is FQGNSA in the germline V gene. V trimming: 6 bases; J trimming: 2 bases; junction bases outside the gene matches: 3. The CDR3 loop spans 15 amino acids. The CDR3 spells CASRLAGGLTDTQYF. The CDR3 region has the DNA TGTGCCAGCAGACTAGCGGGAGGACTCACAGATACGCAGTATTTT.